This TCR beta chain was profiled in a study of regulatory T cells in long-lasting Graves disease. The CDR3 consists of 15 residues. The ends were cut back, 0 bases at V and 4 bases at J, with 12 bases in the middle. Germline CDR1 is LGHNA and CDR2 is YSLEER. Investigators prepared the TCR beta libraries by applying iRepertoire HTBI primers and Arm-PCR of CDR3 regions. From the multiplex PCR reads, TCRdb called clonotypes with MiXCR, one entry per CDR3 protein. The sample records under 350,000 distinct CDR3 sequences, 22% being singletons. Time point reported: persistent/refractory GD, antithyroid drugs over 5 years with positive TRAb. PBMC RNA was the source of the TCR library. Study-level points and caveats: It is possible that accuracy was reduced by the small size of the sample. Persistent disease showed a preference for TRBV28, TRBJ1-2 and TRBJ2-5.

This clonotype appeared a few times. Its antigen is undetermined. The source is a female donor with Graves disease. This specimen consisted of peripheral blood mononuclear cells (PBMCs), obtained when the disease was refractory, from a patient treated with antithyroid drugs. The genes are TRBV4-3 and TRBJ1-1; D uncertain. DNA for the CDR3: TGCGCCAGCAGCCAAGATCGGGATTTGAGCACTGAAGCTTTCTTT. It yields the protein CASSQDRDLSTEAFF.